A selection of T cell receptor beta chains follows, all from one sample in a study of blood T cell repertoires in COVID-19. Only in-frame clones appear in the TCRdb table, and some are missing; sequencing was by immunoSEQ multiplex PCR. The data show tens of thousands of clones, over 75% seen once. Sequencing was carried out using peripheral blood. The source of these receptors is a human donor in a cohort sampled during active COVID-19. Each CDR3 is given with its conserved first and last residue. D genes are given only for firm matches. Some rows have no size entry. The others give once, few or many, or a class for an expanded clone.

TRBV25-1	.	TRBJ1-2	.	CASSENDRVFYGYTF	TGTGCCAGCAGTGAAAATGATCGGGTTTTCTATGGCTACACCTTC
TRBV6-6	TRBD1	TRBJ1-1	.	CASSPQGVEAFF	TGTGCCAGCAGCCCGCAGGGGGTCGAAGCTTTCTTT
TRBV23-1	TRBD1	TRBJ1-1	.	CASSRVRGQSEAFF	TGCGCCAGCAGTCGGGTGAGGGGGCAAAGTGAAGCTTTCTTT
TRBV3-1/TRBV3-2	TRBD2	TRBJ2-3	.	CASSPRTSGGDTQYF	TGTGCCAGCAGCCCTAGGACTAGCGGGGGGGATACGCAGTATTTT
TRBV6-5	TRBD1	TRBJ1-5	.	CASKGTGFGPQHF	TGTGCCAGCAAAGGGACAGGGTTTGGTCCCCAGCATTTT
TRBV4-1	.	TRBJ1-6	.	CASSQDHPGHAGSPLHF	TGCGCCAGCAGCCAAGATCATCCGGGCCACGCAGGGTCACCCCTCCACTTT
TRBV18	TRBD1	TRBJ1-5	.	CASSPLGQGASYQPQHF	TGTGCCAGCTCACCACTTGGGCAGGGGGCTTCATATCAGCCCCAGCATTTT
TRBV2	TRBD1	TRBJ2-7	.	CASRGDRGPPYEQYF	TGTGCCAGCAGGGGGGACAGGGGGCCTCCCTACGAGCAGTACTTC
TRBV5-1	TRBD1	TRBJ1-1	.	CASSLEQGKLGNTEAFF	TGCGCCAGCAGCTTGGAACAGGGGAAGTTAGGGAACACTGAAGCTTTCTTT
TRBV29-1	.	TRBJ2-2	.	CSVGGGRAGELFF	TGCAGCGTCGGAGGTGGGCGGGCCGGGGAGCTGTTTTTT
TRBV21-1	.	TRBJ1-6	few	CASRTDRPGTSSYNSPLHF	TGTGCCAGCAGAACCGACAGACCTGGTACGAGCTCCTATAATTCACCCCTCCACTTT
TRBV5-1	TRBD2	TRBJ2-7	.	CASSLGLAGASYEQYF	TGCGCCAGCAGCTTGGGGCTAGCGGGGGCCTCCTACGAGCAGTACTTC
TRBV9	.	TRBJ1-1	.	CASSVGSQGTEAFF	TGTGCCAGCAGCGTAGGGTCCCAGGGTACTGAAGCTTTCTTT
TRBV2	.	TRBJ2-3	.	CASSEEILSTDTQYF	TGTGCCAGCAGTGAAGAGATACTAAGCACAGATACGCAGTATTTT
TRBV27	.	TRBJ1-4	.	CASSRFPGRTNEKLFF	TGTGCCAGCAGCCGATTTCCAGGGAGGACTAATGAAAAACTGTTTTTT
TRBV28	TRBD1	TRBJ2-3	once	CASSFGDRGPDTQYF	TGTGCCAGCAGTTTCGGGGACAGGGGGCCAGATACGCAGTATTTT
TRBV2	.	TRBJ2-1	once	CASSRAGNYNEQFF	TGTGCCAGCAGTCGGGCGGGGAACTACAATGAGCAGTTCTTC
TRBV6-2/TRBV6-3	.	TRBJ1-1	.	CASSYSRGGRNTEAFF	TGTGCCAGCAGTTACTCTCGGGGGGGAAGGAACACTGAAGCTTTCTTT
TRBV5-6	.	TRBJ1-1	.	CASSLDRLGVEAFF	TGTGCCAGCAGCCTCGACAGGTTAGGAGTTGAAGCTTTCTTT
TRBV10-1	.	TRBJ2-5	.	CASSEEETQYF	TGCGCCAGCAGCGAGGAGGAGACCCAGTACTTC
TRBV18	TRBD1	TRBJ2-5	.	CASSPDRGVETQYF	TGTGCCAGCTCACCTGACAGGGGAGTAGAGACCCAGTACTTC
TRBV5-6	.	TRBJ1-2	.	CASSLGSSNYGYTF	TGTGCCAGCAGCTTGGGAAGCTCCAACTATGGCTACACCTTC
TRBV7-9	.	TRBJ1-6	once	CASSLEGVGNSPLHF	TGTGCCAGCAGCTTAGAGGGGGTCGGGAATTCACCCCTCCACTTT
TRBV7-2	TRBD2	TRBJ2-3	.	CASSLVSSGLTTDTQYF	TGTGCCAGCAGCTTAGTCTCTAGCGGCCTTACGACAGATACGCAGTATTTT
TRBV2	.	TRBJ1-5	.	CASRQTAGYQPQHF	TGTGCCAGTAGACAGACAGCGGGCTATCAGCCCCAGCATTTT
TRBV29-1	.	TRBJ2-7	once	CSVFLGSSYEQYF	TGCAGCGTTTTCCTTGGGAGCTCCTACGAGCAGTACTTC
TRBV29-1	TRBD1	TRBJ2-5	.	CSALRRDRVETQYF	TGCAGCGCTTTACGCCGGGACAGGGTGGAGACCCAGTACTTC
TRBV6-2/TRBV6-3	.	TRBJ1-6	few	CASSYQGRNSPLHF	TGTGCCAGCAGTTACCAGGGTCGGAATTCACCCCTCCACTTT
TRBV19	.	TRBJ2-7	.	CASSIASYEQYF	TGTGCCAGTAGTATTGCCAGCTACGAGCAGTACTTC
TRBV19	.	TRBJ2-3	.	CASSILAADTQYF	TGTGCCAGTAGTATCCTTGCGGCAGATACGCAGTATTTT
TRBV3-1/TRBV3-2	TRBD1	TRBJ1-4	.	CASSRGQGSEKLFF	TGTGCCAGCAGCCGGGGACAGGGAAGCGAAAAACTGTTTTTT
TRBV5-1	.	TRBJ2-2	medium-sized	CASSLTVNTGELFF	TGCGCCAGCAGCTTGACAGTCAACACCGGGGAGCTGTTTTTT
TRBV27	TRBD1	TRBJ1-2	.	CASSGGGGYTF	TGTGCCAGCTCAGGGGGAGGTGGCTACACCTTC
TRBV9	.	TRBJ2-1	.	CASWAAGAGHGQFF	TGTGCCAGCTGGGCGGCGGGGGCGGGACACGGGCAGTTCTTC
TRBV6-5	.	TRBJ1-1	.	CASSSSSGTEAFF	TGTGCCAGCAGTTCTTCATCGGGGACTGAAGCTTTCTTT
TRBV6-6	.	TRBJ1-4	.	CASSRQDTNEKLFF	TGTGCCAGCAGTAGACAGGATACTAATGAAAAACTGTTTTTT
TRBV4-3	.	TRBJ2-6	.	CASSQDGTSQGHSGANVLTF	TGCGCCAGCAGCCAAGATGGTACTAGCCAGGGCCACTCTGGGGCCAACGTCCTGACTTTC
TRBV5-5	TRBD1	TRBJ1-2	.	CASSLEGQGASGYTF	TGTGCCAGCAGCTTGGAGGGACAGGGGGCGTCGGGCTACACCTTC
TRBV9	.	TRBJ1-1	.	CASSVGRGRPNTEAFF	TGTGCCAGCAGCGTAGGGAGGGGCCGTCCGAACACTGAAGCTTTCTTT
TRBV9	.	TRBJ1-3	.	CASSDRVSGNTIYF	TGTGCCAGCAGCGACAGGGTTAGCGGAAACACCATATATTTT
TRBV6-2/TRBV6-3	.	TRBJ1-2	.	CASSSSEAPYGYTF	TGTGCCAGCAGTAGCTCCGAAGCACCCTATGGCTACACCTTC
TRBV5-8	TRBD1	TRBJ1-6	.	CASSASGTGNSPLHF	TGTGCCAGCAGCGCCTCCGGGACAGGGAATTCACCCCTCCACTTT